This TCR beta chain was sequenced during a study of human T cells and chemical hapten exposure. Study in general: There were per-sample TCR yield variations, arising mainly from small pooled library volume differences.

Individual cDNA molecules had unique molecular identifiers attached to them by the library. Original handling: A per-sample median of about 94,000 TCRs was observed, with counts ranging from about 20,000 to 690,600. Using its own MiXCR run on the reads, TCRdb lists one record per CDR3 protein. The V and J calls were not made by the authors but by TCRdb's processing. This table holds around 120,000 distinct CDR3 sequences, 6.5% to 10% found once. The authors' total RNA extraction used unfractionated whole blood. The CDR3 sequence is 12 residues long. Trimming pared 6 bases from V and 2 bases from J, leaving 11 bases between. Germline assignment: CDR1 SQVTM and CDR2 ANQGSEA.

The sequenced sample consisted of whole blood. The TCR sequence derives from a human donor in good health. Some clones in this sample may be carry-over from other donors' samples. The V and J genes are TRBV29-1 and TRBJ2-7; the D gene is possibly TRBD1 (6 bases). The CDR3: CSVVDRTYEQYF. The DNA of the CDR3 is TGCAGCGTCGTGGACAGAACCTACGAGCAGTACTTC.